This record looks at one T cell receptor (beta chain) sequence and its context. It lacks a known antigen. It has no much larger one-base neighbor in the sample; base qualities were not kept. These data originate in a study of T cell changes during pregnancy in multiple sclerosis (dated by TCRdb to about 2019). Broadly, across the study: In women with multiple sclerosis, the researchers looked at how the T cell repertoire shifted as pregnancy progressed.

Reading the germline V gene (reference sequence) gives CDR1 SEHNR and CDR2 FQNEAQ. Trimming takes 1 base from V and 3 bases from J, and the germline ends sit 12 bases apart. The CDR3 has 16 amino acids, counting the end cysteine and phenylalanine. Only the CDR3 part of the read is kept: 48 bases, read in frame from the first base. The library was produced with the immunoSEQ multiplex PCR assay. The clones in this table, taken by TCRdb from immuneACCESS, are in-frame only. Not every clone is retained; where verified, under half of the shortfall comes from an unresolved V gene, and the cause of the rest is unknown. The table for this sample lists about 68,000 clones; around 92% of them were counted only once. The ten most abundant clones make up roughly 2% of the sample.

Here the chain combines TRBV7-9 and TRBJ2-2, and the D gene may be TRBD1, 5 bases matching. This receptor was obtained from a female donor with multiple sclerosis, enrolled in a pregnancy study. The source material was peripheral blood, sampled in the first trimester of pregnancy. The nucleotides are TGTGCCAGCAGCTTAGGAACACAGACAGACACCGGGGAGCTGTTTTTT. Translated, it gives CASSLGTQTDTGELFF.